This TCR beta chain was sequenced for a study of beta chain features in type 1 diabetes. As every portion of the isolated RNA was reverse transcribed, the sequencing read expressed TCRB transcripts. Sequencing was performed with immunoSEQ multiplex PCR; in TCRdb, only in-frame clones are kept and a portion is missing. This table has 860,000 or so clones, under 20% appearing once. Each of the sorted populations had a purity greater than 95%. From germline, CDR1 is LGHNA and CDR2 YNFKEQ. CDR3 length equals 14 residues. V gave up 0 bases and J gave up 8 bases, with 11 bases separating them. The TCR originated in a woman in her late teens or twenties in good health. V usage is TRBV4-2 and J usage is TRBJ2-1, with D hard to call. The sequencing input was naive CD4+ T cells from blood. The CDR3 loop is CASSQDGVQYEQFF. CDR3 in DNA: TGTGCCAGCAGCCAAGATGGGGTCCAGTATGAGCAGTTCTTC.